Below are 5 T cell receptor beta chains sequenced from a single sample in a study of cytomegalovirus exposure and HLA in healthy donors. The primer mix had 60 Vbeta and 13 Jbeta primers. This table comes from immunoSEQ multiplex PCR, and its TCRdb copy is limited to in-frame clones, with some not included. This sample yields about 98,000 clones, of which around 80% are seen a single time; approximately 1.3% belongs to the top ten. The sample taken for sequencing was PBMCs. These receptor sequences come from a man aged 35-49 years in good health and CMV-seronegative.

J is TRBJ2-1 and V is TRBV10-2, with 9 bases identical to TRBD2. V was clipped by 2 bases and J by 1 base; unmatched bases: 6. CDR1 and CDR2 (germline): WSHSY, SAAADI. This CDR3 contains 17 residues. This chain's CDR3 is CASSETLTSGSYNEQFF. The CDR3 bases are TGCGCCAGCAGTGAGACCCTGACTAGCGGTTCCTACAATGAGCAGTTCTTC.

The chain is built from TRBV19 and TRBJ2-1; D remains ambiguous. This CDR3 is 14 amino acids long. The germline V and J ends were trimmed by 7 bases and 3 bases, with 13 bases remaining between them. Germline CDR1 and CDR2: LNHDA and SQIVND (reference sequence). The CDR3 is CASNRGALYNEQFF. The CDR3 nucleotides read TGTGCCAGTAACCGCGGAGCCCTCTACAATGAGCAGTTCTTC.

The rearrangement links TRBV27 to TRBJ1-5; weak D call: TRBD1 (5 bases). Germline CDR1 and CDR2: MNHEY and SMNVEV (reference sequence). The CDR3 is 14 amino acids. V lost 5 bases, J lost 4 bases, and 12 bases lay in between. CDR3 amino acids: CASSPGRGNQPQHF. The DNA for the CDR3 is TGTGCCAGCAGTCCCGGACGGGGGAATCAGCCCCAGCATTTT.

A single count supports this clone. The rearrangement links TRBV2 to TRBJ1-1; D is unclear. Trimming left V 6 bases short and J 5 bases short, with 13 bases between. Germline CDR1 is SNHLY and CDR2 is FYNNEI. This CDR3 is built from 13 residues. CDR3 protein: CASRVGVKTEAFF. CDR3 bases: TGTGCCAGCAGGGTGGGCGTAAAAACTGAAGCTTTCTTT.

This clone was observed once. J is TRBJ2-7 and V is TRBV25-1; possibly TRBD2 for D (6 bases). V was clipped by 5 bases and J by 3 bases, with 8 bases between them. The CDR3 covers 12 residues. Germline assignment: CDR1 MGHDK and CDR2 SYGVNS. The chain's CDR3 is CASSQTSYEQYF. In DNA, the CDR3 is TGTGCCAGCAGTCAGACTAGCTACGAGCAGTACTTC.